Following are 27 T cell receptor beta chains from one sample sequenced in a study of T-cell reconstitution after alpha-beta-depleted transplantation in children. It was with unique molecular identifiers that the TCRbeta library was prepared. In TCRdb, the PCR reads were re-called with MiXCR into one record per CDR3 protein. The data hold about 600,000 distinct CDR3 sequences, with 10% to 15% observed a single time. Sequencing used PBMCs, mostly from graft donor cells, obtained 360 days after TCRalphabeta/CD19-depleted stem cell transplant. These receptors all stem from a male patient aged 10 to 17 who had a stem cell transplant for acute myeloid leukemia, so the T cells may come from the graft donor.

V usage is TRBV7-3 and J usage is TRBJ2-3; D unclear. V was clipped by 3 bases and J by 0 bases, with 10 bases between them. The CDR3 is 15 amino acids. The germline V gene encodes CDR1 SGHTA and CDR2 FQGTGA. CDR3 sequence: CASSFGIRSTDTQYF. The DNA for the CDR3 is TGTGCCAGCAGCTTTGGTATCAGGAGCACAGATACGCAGTATTTT.

This clonotype was recorded a few times. The chain is built from TRBV11-2 and TRBJ2-3; either TRBD1 or TRBD2 may fit D (5 bases each). Germline V gives CDR1 SGHAT, CDR2 FQNNGV. Trimming left V 6 bases short and J 6 bases short, with 13 bases between. CDR3 length: 13 amino acids. Here the CDR3 reads CASRLEGRDTQYF. CDR3 bases: TGTGCCAGCAGACTAGAGGGACGCGATACGCAGTATTTT.

The table lists this clonotype with a few counts. This rearrangement joins TRBV6-5 to TRBJ2-5, with 8 positions matching TRBD2. This CDR3 has 18 residues. V shed 2 bases, J shed 7 bases, and the junction held 18 bases outside the gene matches. Per germline, CDR1 MNHEY and CDR2 SVGAGI. The CDR3 is CASSYIEVVAGSVTTQYF. The CDR3 DNA follows: TGTGCCAGCAGTTACATAGAGGTAGTAGCGGGGTCTGTAACGACCCAGTACTTC.

This clonotype was found a few times. The chain uses TRBV12-3 or TRBV12-4 and TRBJ2-5; D could derive from TRBD1 or TRBD2 (7 bases each). The length of the CDR3 is 17 residues. V was pared by 5 bases and J by 5 bases, with 24 bases between. CDR3 in amino acids: CASSPNPTGRGDETQYF. In DNA, the CDR3 is TGTGCCAGCAGTCCTAACCCGACAGGGAGGGGAGATGAGACCCAGTACTTC.

This clonotype has a handful of counts. This chain joins TRBV20-1 and TRBJ2-7; 7 bases line up with TRBD2. Germline values: CDR1 DFQATT, CDR2 SNEGSKA (reference sequence). CDR3 length: 15 residues. The trim removed 0 bases at V and 3 bases at J, leaving 8 bases unmatched. The CDR3 protein is CSARDYQRGFYEQYF. The CDR3 bases are TGCAGTGCTAGAGATTACCAGCGGGGTTTCTACGAGCAGTACTTC.

This clonotype was seen only a few times. The chain has TRBV6-1 and TRBJ2-1, with TRBD1 as a possible D gene (5 bases). From germline, CDR1 is MNHNS and CDR2 SASEGT. V was clipped by 5 bases and J by 3 bases, with 23 bases between them. The CDR3 loop spans 18 amino acids. CDR3 bases: TGTGCCAGCAGTCCCAGGGTAACCCCCAAAGGCAACTACAATGAGCAGTTCTTC. This gives the protein CASSPRVTPKGNYNEQFF.

This clonotype occurred a few times. V is TRBV11-1 and J is TRBJ2-1; D may be TRBD1 or TRBD2 (6 bases each). CDR1 is SGHAT, CDR2 FQDESV, per germline (reference sequence). Trimming took 8 bases from V and 0 from J, leaving 23 bases between them. CDR3 size: 18 residues. The CDR3 protein is CASEVSPGGGSSYNEQFF. As DNA, the CDR3 is TGTGCCAGCGAAGTATCCCCCGGGGGCGGTAGCTCCTACAATGAGCAGTTCTTC.

This clonotype came up many times. The chain is built from TRBV7-2 and TRBJ1-4; D not certain. Germline V gene data show CDR1 as SGHTA and CDR2 as FQGNSA. V was cut by 2 bases and J by 5 bases, with 6 bases left in between. The CDR3 is made up of 13 amino acids. The CDR3 DNA is TGTGCCAGCAGCTTACGGGAAAATGAAAAACTGTTTTTT. This translates into CASSLRENEKLFF.

This clonotype was recorded a few times. The V and J genes are TRBV28 and TRBJ1-1, with D tentatively TRBD1 (5 bases). Looked up from germline, CDR1 is MDHEN and CDR2 is SYDVKM. V gave up 4 bases and J gave up 0 bases, with 15 bases separating them. This CDR3 region has 16 residues. The DNA for the CDR3 is TGTGCCAGCAGTTCCCCGAGGGCAGGGTTGAACACTGAAGCTTTCTTT. Its translation: CASSSPRAGLNTEAFF.

This clonotype was detected ten times or more. V and J are TRBV28 and TRBJ2-1, with 12 bases fitting TRBD2. Germline CDR1 reads MDHEN; CDR2 reads SYDVKM. The CDR3 spans 15 residues. With V trimmed by 6 bases and J by 5 bases, 5 bases remained unmatched. The CDR3, as DNA: TGTGCCAGCAGCGAGACTAGCGGGAGACACAATGAGCAGTTCTTC. Amino acid sequence: CASSETSGRHNEQFF.

This clonotype was detected many times. The chain is built from TRBV7-2 and TRBJ2-3; the match to TRBD2 covers 9 bases. The CDR3 is made up of 16 amino acids. J gave up 0 bases and V 3 bases, and 4 bases lay outside the gene matches. Germline CDR1 is SGHTA and CDR2 is FQGNSA. The chain's CDR3 is CASSLTSGLSTDTQYF. The CDR3, as DNA: TGTGCCAGCAGCTTGACTAGCGGCTTAAGCACAGATACGCAGTATTTT.

The chain carries TRBV20-1 and TRBJ2-1; 10 nucleotides match TRBD2. This CDR3 region has 15 residues. Per the germline V gene, CDR1 is DFQATT and CDR2 is SNEGSKA (reference sequence). V dropped 6 bases and J dropped 4; count of bases not matched to a gene: 9. The CDR3 here is CSARPLAGDYNEQFF. The DNA of the CDR3 is TGCAGTGCCAGGCCCCTAGCGGGGGATTACAATGAGCAGTTCTTC.

In the case of this clonotype: A much larger clone is a single base away; this may be a read error. The chain has TRBV7-2 and TRBJ2-7, with D unresolved. V was clipped by 1 base and J by 13 bases, with 11 bases between them. Germline CDR1 is SGHTA and CDR2 is FQGNSA. The CDR3 extends over 11 amino acids. The CDR3 nucleotides read TGTGCCAGCAGCTTAGTGGACGCACCCTACTTC. As protein: CASSLVDAPYF.

This clonotype occurred a few times. The rearrangement joins TRBV24-1 to TRBJ2-3; 11 bases agree with TRBD1. CDR3 length: 17 residues. Germline values: CDR1 KGHDR, CDR2 SFDVKD. V lost 5 bases and J lost 0; bases outside the gene matches: 6. The CDR3 DNA is TGTGCCACCAGTGGGGACAGGGGGAGGACTAGCACAGATACGCAGTATTTT. Amino acid sequence: CATSGDRGRTSTDTQYF.

This chain joins TRBV7-2 and TRBJ2-7, with TRBD1 matching over 8 bases. The CDR3 contains 15 residues. With 4 bases clipped from V and 1 base from J, the junction kept 6 bases outside the gene matches. The germline V gene encodes CDR1 SGHTA and CDR2 FQGNSA. This CDR3 reads CASSSGTGISYEQYF. The CDR3 DNA is TGTGCCAGCAGCTCCGGGACAGGAATTTCCTACGAGCAGTACTTC.

As DNA, the CDR3 is TGCGCCAGCAGCCAAGTCGGGACAGGGGCGAACACCGGGGAGCTGTTTTTT. Its translation is CASSQVGTGANTGELFF. The V call is TRBV4-3, the J call TRBJ2-2, with 10 nucleotides matching TRBD1. In germline, CDR1 is LGHNA, CDR2 YSLEER. There are 17 residues in the CDR3. After removal of 1 base from V and 0 bases from J, the junction contained 2 bases not matched to a gene.

The chain combines TRBV4-2 with TRBJ2-7; D gene unclear. Trimming pared 1 base from V and 7 bases from J, leaving 17 bases between. Germline CDR1 reads LGHNA; CDR2 reads YNFKEQ. The length of the CDR3 is 15 residues. The CDR3 here is CASSQARPTSREQYF. The CDR3 DNA follows: TGTGCCAGCAGCCAAGCAAGGCCTACATCGAGGGAGCAGTACTTC.

The chain uses TRBV20-1 and TRBJ1-1; no definite D call. Germline V gene sequence: CDR1 DFQATT, CDR2 SNEGSKA (reference sequence). The CDR3 extends over 14 amino acids. V dropped 3 bases and J dropped 0 bases, with 11 bases sitting between them. Here the CDR3 DNA reads TGCAGTGCTAGTAGAGGCCTCATGAACACTGAAGCTTTCTTT. Its protein product is CSASRGLMNTEAFF.

The chain has TRBV6-5 and TRBJ2-7, with D possibly TRBD1 on 5 matching bases. Trimming cost V 3 bases and J 1 base, with 7 bases left between them. Germline V gene data show CDR1 as MNHEY and CDR2 as SVGAGI. This CDR3 spans 13 amino acids. CDR3 in amino acids: CASSYGASYEQYF. Here the CDR3 DNA reads TGTGCCAGCAGTTATGGGGCGTCCTACGAGCAGTACTTC.

Many counts were recorded for this clonotype. V gene TRBV20-1 combines with J gene TRBJ2-6; no reliable D call. The CDR3 consists of 16 residues. Trimming stripped 0 bases from V and 3 bases from J, with 12 bases between. Germline V lookup: CDR1 DFQATT, CDR2 SNEGSKA (reference sequence). CDR3 in amino acids: CSARDTQSHGANVLTF. The DNA of the CDR3 is TGCAGTGCTAGAGACACACAGAGTCATGGGGCCAACGTCCTGACTTTC.

This sequence joins TRBV7-2 and TRBJ2-2; D remains unclear. The V gene's germline CDR1 is SGHTA and CDR2 FQGNSA. This CDR3 is built from 14 residues. The V end lost 2 bases, the J end lost 4 bases, and 8 bases lay between the germline ends. This chain's CDR3 is CASSLFSPTGELFF. The CDR3 DNA is TGTGCCAGCAGCTTATTCAGTCCCACCGGGGAGCTGTTTTTT.

This clonotype was counted many times. This chain uses TRBV20-1 with TRBJ2-3; D is undetermined. The ends were cut back, 6 bases at V and 6 bases at J, with 10 bases in the middle. This CDR3 spans 11 amino acids. Germline CDR1 is DFQATT and CDR2 is SNEGSKA (reference sequence). CDR3 coding DNA: TGCAGTGCGGTGGTGACGGATACGCAGTATTTT. It specifies CSAVVTDTQYF.

This clonotype came up many times. V usage is TRBV3-1 and J usage is TRBJ2-1, with D uncertain. Germline-derived CDR1 and CDR2 are LGHDT and YNNKEL (reference sequence). The CDR3 is made up of 13 amino acids. V lost 0 bases and J 7 bases, leaving 7 bases between the germline ends. The CDR3 bases are TGTGCCAGCAGCCAAGAGGCGTCGAATGAGCAGTTCTTC. It codes for CASSQEASNEQFF.

This clonotype came up a few times. The chain has TRBV7-2 and TRBJ2-7; D is possibly TRBD1 or TRBD2 (5 bases each). The V end lost 4 bases, the J end lost 4 bases, and 17 bases lay between the germline ends. Germline CDR1 reads SGHTA; CDR2 reads FQGNSA. This CDR3 contains 15 residues. CDR3 loop: CASSSSGHSTYEQYF. The CDR3 nucleotides are TGTGCCAGCAGCTCCTCGGGGCATTCCACGTACGAGCAGTACTTC.

This clonotype turned up a few times. The chain has TRBV29-1 and TRBJ2-7, with D perhaps matching TRBD1 or TRBD2 (5 bases each). The germline V gene has CDR1 SQVTM and CDR2 ANQGSEA. Between the trimmed V and J ends, which lost 6 bases and 0 bases, there was a span of 15 bases. The CDR3 covers 14 residues. CDR3 nucleotide sequence: TGCAGCGTCACCGGGACGGTGAGCTCCTACGAGCAGTACTTC. Protein: CSVTGTVSSYEQYF.

J is TRBJ2-5 and V is TRBV29-1; D may correspond to TRBD1 or TRBD2 (5 bases each). There are 11 residues in the CDR3. V was cut by 4 bases and J by 5 bases, with 8 bases left in between. Germline values: CDR1 SQVTM, CDR2 ANQGSEA. The CDR3 coding sequence is TGCAGCGTTGGAGGGGACGAGACCCAGTACTTC. Translation gives CSVGGDETQYF.

The chain couples TRBV29-1 to TRBJ2-1; 10 bases are shared with TRBD2. The ends lost 6 bases at V and 8 bases at J; junction bases unmatched: 10. The CDR3 is 14 amino acids. Per germline, CDR1 SQVTM and CDR2 ANQGSEA. The CDR3 coding sequence is TGCAGCGTCAAAGCGGGAGGGCCTTCCGATGAGCAGTTCTTC. The encoded protein is CSVKAGGPSDEQFF.